The clone carrying this T cell receptor beta chain was seen repeatedly, ten times or more. The antigen is not known. These data are taken from a study of T cells in Graves' hyperthyroidism and ophthalmopathy. Overall study: Upon initial diagnosis and before any treatment, peripheral blood was collected. Study-wide results and limits: Blood also held most thyroid clonotypes expanded beyond 0.001.

This CDR3 region has 15 residues. Trimming removed 2 bases at V and 2 bases at J, with 11 bases between. The germline V gene encodes CDR1 KGHSH and CDR2 LQKENI. RNA transcripts provided the source from which TCR beta CDR3 regions were amplified. TCR CDR3 underwent first-round RT-PCR with the HTBI primer set. TCRdb passed the multiplex PCR reads through MiXCR, listing each CDR3 protein once. Found here are around 540,000 distinct CDR3 sequences, about 16% of them singletons; the top ten hold about 29%. The J gene is TRBJ2-3, the V gene TRBV18, with D possibly TRBD1 on 6 matching bases. This TCR was sampled from a woman in her twenties or thirties with Graves' ophthalmopathy. The sample was blood. The CDR3 DNA reads TGTGCCAGCTCACCAGGACAGACTGTCACAGATACGCAGTATTTT. Amino acids: CASSPGQTVTDTQYF.